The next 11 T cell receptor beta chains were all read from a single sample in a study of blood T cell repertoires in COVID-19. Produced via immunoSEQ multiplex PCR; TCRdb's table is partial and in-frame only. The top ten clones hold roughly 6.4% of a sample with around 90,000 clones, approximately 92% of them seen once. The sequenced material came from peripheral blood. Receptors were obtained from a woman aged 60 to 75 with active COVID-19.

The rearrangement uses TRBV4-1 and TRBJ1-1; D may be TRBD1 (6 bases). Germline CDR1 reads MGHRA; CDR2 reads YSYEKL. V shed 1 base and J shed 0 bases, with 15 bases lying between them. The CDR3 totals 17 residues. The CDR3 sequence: CASSQGQAKGMNTEAFF. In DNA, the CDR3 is TGCGCCAGCAGCCAAGGACAGGCCAAGGGGATGAACACTGAAGCTTTCTTT.

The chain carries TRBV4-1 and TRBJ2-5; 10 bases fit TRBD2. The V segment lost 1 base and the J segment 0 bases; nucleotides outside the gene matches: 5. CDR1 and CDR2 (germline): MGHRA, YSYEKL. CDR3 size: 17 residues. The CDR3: CASSQGTSGRYQETQYF. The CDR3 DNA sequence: TGCGCCAGCAGCCAAGGGACTAGCGGCCGGTACCAAGAGACCCAGTACTTC.

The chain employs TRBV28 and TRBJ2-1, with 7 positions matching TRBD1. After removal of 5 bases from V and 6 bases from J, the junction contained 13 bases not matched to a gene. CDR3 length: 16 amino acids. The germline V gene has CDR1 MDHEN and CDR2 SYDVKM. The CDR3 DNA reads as TGTGCCAGCAGTCTAGGGGGCATGGCCGGCGGCAATGAGCAGTTCTTC. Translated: CASSLGGMAGGNEQFF.

The CDR3 coding sequence is TGTGCCAGCACAGAAGGACAGGGAGCCTATGTGAACACTGAAGCTTTCTTT. Translating gives CASTEGQGAYVNTEAFF. The gene calls are TRBV28 and TRBJ1-1; 8 nucleotides align to TRBD1. This CDR3 has 17 amino acids. Looked up from germline, CDR1 is MDHEN and CDR2 is SYDVKM. V lost 7 bases, J lost 0 bases, and 13 bases stayed unmatched.

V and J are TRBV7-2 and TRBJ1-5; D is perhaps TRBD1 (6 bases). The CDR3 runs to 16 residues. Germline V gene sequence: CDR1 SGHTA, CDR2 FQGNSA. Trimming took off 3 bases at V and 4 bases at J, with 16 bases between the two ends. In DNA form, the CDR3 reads TGTGCCAGCAGCTTCCAGGGGACGGGGCCAAATCAGCCCCAGCATTTT. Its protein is CASSFQGTGPNQPQHF. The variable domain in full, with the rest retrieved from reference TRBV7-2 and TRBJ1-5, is GAGVSQSPSNKVTEKGKDVELRCDPISGHTALYWYRQSLGQGLEFLIYFQGNSAPDKSGLPSDRFSAERTGGSVSTLTIQRTQQEDSAVYLCASSFQGTGPNQPQHFGDGTRLSIL.

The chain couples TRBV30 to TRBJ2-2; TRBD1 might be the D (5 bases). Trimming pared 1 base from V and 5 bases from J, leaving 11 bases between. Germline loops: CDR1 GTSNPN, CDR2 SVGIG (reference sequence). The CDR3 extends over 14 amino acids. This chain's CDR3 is CAWSGQMNTGELFF. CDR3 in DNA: TGTGCCTGGAGTGGACAGATGAATACCGGGGAGCTGTTTTTT. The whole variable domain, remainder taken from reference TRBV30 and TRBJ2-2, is SQTIHQWPATLVQPVGSPLSLECTVEGTSNPNLYWYRQAAGRGLQLLFYSVGIGQISSEVPQNLSASRPQDRQFILSSKKLLLSDSGFYLCAWSGQMNTGELFFGEGSRLTVL.

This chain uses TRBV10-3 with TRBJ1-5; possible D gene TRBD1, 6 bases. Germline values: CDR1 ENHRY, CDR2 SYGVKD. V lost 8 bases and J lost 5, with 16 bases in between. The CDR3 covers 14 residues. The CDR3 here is CAIPEGGGDQPQHF. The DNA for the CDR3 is TGTGCCATCCCCGAAGGAGGGGGGGATCAGCCCCAGCATTTT.

In nucleotides, the CDR3 is TGTGCCAGCAGCTGGGGACAGGGGGCGAGGAATGAGCAGTTCTTC. This gives the protein CASSWGQGARNEQFF. J is TRBJ2-1 and V is TRBV6-2 or TRBV6-3; TRBD1 aligns across 12 bases. This CDR3 contains 15 residues. The germline gives CDR1 MNHEY, CDR2 SVGEGT. Germline trimming cut 6 bases from V and 7 bases from J; bases unmatched to any gene: 7.

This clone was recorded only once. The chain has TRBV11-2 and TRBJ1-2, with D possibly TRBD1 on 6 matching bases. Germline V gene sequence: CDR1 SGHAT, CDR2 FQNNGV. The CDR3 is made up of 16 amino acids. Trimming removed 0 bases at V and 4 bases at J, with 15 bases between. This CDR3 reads CASSLELVGAGYGYTF. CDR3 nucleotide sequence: TGTGCCAGCAGCTTAGAACTTGTGGGGGCGGGCTATGGCTACACCTTC. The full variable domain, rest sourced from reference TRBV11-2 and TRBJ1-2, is EAGVAQSPRYKIIEKRQSVAFWCNPISGHATLYWYQQILGQGPKLLIQFQNNGVVDDSQLPKDRFSAERLKGVDSTLKIQPAKLEDSAVYLCASSLELVGAGYGYTFGSGTRLTVV.

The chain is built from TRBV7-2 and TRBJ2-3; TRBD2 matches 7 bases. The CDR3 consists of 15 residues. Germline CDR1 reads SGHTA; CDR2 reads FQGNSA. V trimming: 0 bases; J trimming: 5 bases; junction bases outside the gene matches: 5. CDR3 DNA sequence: TGTGCCAGCAGCTTAGCTCTAGCGGTTAGAGATACGCAGTATTTT. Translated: CASSLALAVRDTQYF.

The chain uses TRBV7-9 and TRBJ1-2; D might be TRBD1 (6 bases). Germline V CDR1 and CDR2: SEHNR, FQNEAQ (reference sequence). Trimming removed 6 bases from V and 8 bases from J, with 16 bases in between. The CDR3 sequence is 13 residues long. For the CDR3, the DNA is TGTGCCAGCAGTCCCCTCACAGGGAGCGGCTACACCTTC. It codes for CASSPLTGSGYTF.